Presented here are 27 T cell receptor beta chains from one specimen sequenced in a study of T cells after yellow fever vaccination (dated by TCRdb to between 2018 and 2021). The library came from 5' RACE. Sequencing was carried out with an Illumina HiSeq 2500. TCRdb reworked the public reads: Q25 trimming with fastp, MiXCR clone assembly, productive beta chains retained. When rows share a CDR3 protein, they turn into one entry using the most common DNA and genes. The sample table records roughly 120,000 distinct CDR3 sequences; around 6.7% of these occur just once. The leading ten clones occupy 2.7% of the sample. The treatment or condition label for this specimen denotes: live attenuated yellow fever vaccine strain. The material was CD4+ T cells sorted from PBMCs, obtained about 49 days after the first yellow fever vaccination. These receptors were obtained from a man aged 18 to 35 who received the YFV17D yellow fever vaccine.

The sample holds many counts of this clonotype. This chain uses TRBV7-2 with TRBJ2-5; D not resolved. Germline CDR1 SGHTA, CDR2 FQGNSA. V was clipped by 1 base and J by 5 bases, with 11 bases between them. The CDR3 covers 14 residues. CDR3 bases: TGTGCCAGCAGCTTAGGTCTAGTAGCTGAGACCCAGTACTTC. Translated, it gives CASSLGLVAETQYF.

This clonotype occurred many times. The chain links TRBV7-2 to TRBJ2-1; D gene unclear. V lost 3 bases and J lost 5, with 11 bases in between. The CDR3 is made up of 14 amino acids. Germline lookup yields CDR1 SGHTA and CDR2 FQGNSA. The CDR3 DNA sequence: TGTGCCAGCAGCTTTTACTCCATAAACAATGAGCAGTTCTTC. This sequence encodes CASSFYSINNEQFF.

This clonotype has a count of ten or more. This chain links TRBV5-1 with TRBJ2-3; the D gene is possibly TRBD1 (5 bases). V dropped 2 bases and J dropped 4 bases, with 11 bases sitting between them. CDR3 length: 14 residues. Germline CDR1 is SGHRS and CDR2 is YFSETQ. CDR3 in DNA: TGCGCCAGCAGCTTCCAGGGTTCCCCAGATACGCAGTATTTT. Its translation: CASSFQGSPDTQYF.

This clonotype showed up many times. The chain combines TRBV4-2 with TRBJ2-1, with TRBD2 matching 15 bases. Per germline, CDR1 LGHNA and CDR2 YNFKEQ. With 4 bases clipped from V and 8 bases from J, the junction kept 12 bases outside the gene matches. This CDR3 is built from 18 residues. Here the CDR3 DNA reads TGTGCCAGCAGCCCAGGACTAGCGGGGGGGAGTATGGGAGATGAGCAGTTCTTC. This gives the protein CASSPGLAGGSMGDEQFF.

This clonotype was counted at least ten times. The CDR3 nucleotides read TGTGCCAGCAGCCAAGATACCCCGGGGTCCGGCGGCTACACCTTC. Translation: CASSQDTPGSGGYTF. The chain recombines TRBV3-1 with TRBJ1-2; no firm D call. Trimming stripped 0 bases from V and 8 bases from J, with 16 bases between. The CDR3 spans 15 residues. Germline CDR1 reads LGHDT; CDR2 reads YNNKEL (reference sequence).

This clonotype occurred many times. The chain uses TRBV5-6 and TRBJ2-1; D is unresolved. V dropped 4 bases and J dropped 9 bases, with 11 bases sitting between them. CDR3 length: 12 amino acids. Looked up from germline, CDR1 is SGHDT and CDR2 is YYEEEE. CDR3 sequence (DNA): TGTGCCAGCAGCCCAGCCGTAGGTGAGCAGTTCTTC. This encodes CASSPAVGEQFF.

This clonotype was found many times. The chain carries TRBV5-6 and TRBJ2-1; TRBD1 might be the D (5 bases). With 4 bases removed from V and 7 bases from J, the gap between germline ends came to 15 bases. Germline V gives CDR1 SGHDT, CDR2 YYEEEE. CDR3 size: 14 residues. CDR3 region: CASSPWTPVNEQFF. The CDR3 DNA is TGTGCCAGCAGCCCCTGGACACCTGTTAATGAGCAGTTCTTC.

Points on this clonotype: A read error may be the cause here, since a much bigger clone is one base away. J is TRBJ1-1 and V is TRBV20-1, with 7 bases aligning to TRBD1. The CDR3 totals 15 residues. CDR1 is DFQATT, CDR2 SNEGSKA, per germline (reference sequence). CDR3 loop: CSAYSTTTGNSEAFF. The CDR3 DNA reads as TGCAGTGCCTATTCAACAACGACAGGGAACTCTGAAGCTTTCTTT.

This clonotype was observed many times. The chain links TRBV5-1 to TRBJ2-7, with 10 bases that match TRBD2. Per the germline V gene, CDR1 is SGHRS and CDR2 is YFSETQ. V lost 4 bases and J lost 3; bases outside the gene matches: 7. This CDR3 spans 15 amino acids. CDR3 residues: CASSPGTSDYYEQYV. CDR3 sequence (DNA): TGCGCCAGCAGCCCCGGGACTAGCGACTACTACGAGCAGTACGTC.

Concerning this clonotype: A read error may be the cause here, since a much bigger clone is one base away. The rearrangement uses TRBV21-1 and TRBJ2-5; whether TRBD1, the table's D call, matches the DNA was not checked. TRBV21-1 is noted as a pseudogene. This CDR3 is 14 amino acids long. CDR3 amino acids: CASRCPRVQETQYF. Here the CDR3 DNA reads TGTGCCAGCAGATGCCCCAGGGTGCAAGAGACCCAGTACTTC.

The table lists this clonotype with many counts. V and J are TRBV4-1 and TRBJ1-1; D call uncertain. The CDR3 runs 12 residues. V lost 7 bases, J lost 4 bases, and 10 bases lay in between. From germline, CDR1 is MGHRA and CDR2 YSYEKL. CDR3 DNA sequence: TGCGCCAGCAATTTCGGAGGCACTGAAGCTTTCTTT. It codes for CASNFGGTEAFF.

This clonotype appeared many times. The J gene is TRBJ2-3, the V gene TRBV7-2; D is unclear. V lost 3 bases and J lost 1, with 8 bases in between. CDR1 and CDR2 from the germline V gene are SGHTA and FQGNSA. This CDR3 region has 14 residues. The CDR3, as DNA: TGTGCCAGCAGCTTGGATATCGGCACAGATACGCAGTATTTT. Translated: CASSLDIGTDTQYF.

This clonotype turned up a few times. V and J are TRBV7-2 and TRBJ2-4, with TRBD1 identical over 8 bases. Germline V gives CDR1 SGHTA, CDR2 FQGNSA. CDR3 length: 14 residues. J lost 5 bases, V lost 6 bases, and 6 bases had no gene match. This chain's CDR3 is CASRPPTGENIQYF. For the CDR3, the DNA is TGTGCCAGCAGGCCCCCGACAGGGGAAAACATTCAGTACTTC.

This clonotype was counted many times. This sequence joins TRBV25-1 and TRBJ2-1, with 12 bases matching TRBD2. This CDR3 region has 17 residues. The V gene end was trimmed by 6 bases and the J gene end by 10 bases; junction bases not matched to a gene: 16. Per the germline V gene, CDR1 is MGHDK and CDR2 is SYGVNS. In nucleotides, the CDR3 is TGTGCCAGCAGAGAAAACTCTAGCGGGGGGGCCAAGCCCGAGCAGTTCTTC. This gives the protein CASRENSSGGAKPEQFF.

This chain connects TRBV5-4 to TRBJ2-5; D is perhaps TRBD1 (5 bases). Between the trimmed V and J ends, which lost 4 bases and 2 bases, there was a span of 12 bases. From germline, CDR1 is SGHNT and CDR2 YYREEE (reference sequence). The CDR3 runs to 14 residues. The CDR3 reads CASSTGQRQETQYF. CDR3 DNA sequence: TGTGCCAGCAGCACCGGACAACGGCAAGAGACCCAGTACTTC.

In this sample, this clonotype turned up many times. The chain couples TRBV10-1 to TRBJ1-5, with 7 positions matching TRBD1. The CDR3 has 13 amino acids. V gave up 2 bases and J gave up 6 bases; unmatched junction bases: 1. CDR1 is WNHNN, CDR2 SYGVQD, per germline (reference sequence). The CDR3 loop reads CASSETGVQPQHF. DNA of the CDR3: TGCGCCAGCAGTGAGACAGGGGTTCAGCCCCAGCATTTT.

In its sample, this clonotype was seen a few times. The V and J genes are TRBV5-1 and TRBJ2-5; TRBD2 agrees at 9 bases. The CDR3 covers 17 residues. The germline gives CDR1 SGHRS, CDR2 YFSETQ. The V segment lost 6 bases and the J segment 2 bases; nucleotides outside the gene matches: 14. CDR3 loop: CASTPGLTLAGQETQYF. CDR3 sequence (DNA): TGCGCCAGCACCCCTGGGTTAACCCTAGCGGGGCAAGAGACCCAGTACTTC.

This rearrangement joins TRBV19 to TRBJ2-2; D may be TRBD1 (5 bases). Germline V CDR1 and CDR2: LNHDA, SQIVND (reference sequence). The V end was cut by 8 bases, the J end by 6 bases, with 13 bases between. The CDR3 runs 13 residues. Written as DNA, the CDR3 is TGTGCCAGTTGCAAACAGGTGCCCGGGGAGCTGTTTTTT. Translating gives CASCKQVPGELFF.

This clonotype was seen repeatedly, ten times or more. This chain connects TRBV6-9 to TRBJ1-5; D unclear. This CDR3 region has 12 residues. CDR1 is MNHGY, CDR2 SVAAGI, per germline. Trimming took 11 bases from V and 5 from J, leaving 13 bases between them. The CDR3 loop reads CAGRTGDQPQHF. CDR3 coding DNA: TGTGCCGGACGGACTGGCGATCAGCCCCAGCATTTT.

This clonotype came up many times. CDR3 nucleotide sequence: TGTGCCAGCAGCTTCCGTGGACTAGCGGGGACCGGGGAGCTGTTTTTT. Protein product: CASSFRGLAGTGELFF. The chain links TRBV5-6 to TRBJ2-2; 12 nucleotides agree with TRBD2. Trimming removed 2 bases from V and 5 bases from J; junction bases left unmatched: 4. The germline CDR1 and CDR2 sequences are SGHDT and YYEEEE. The length of the CDR3 is 16 residues.

Regarding this clonotype: Possible read error: a much larger clone is one base away. The J gene is TRBJ2-1, the V gene TRBV7-2; D is undetermined. The V gene lost 1 base and the J gene lost 9 bases, with 7 bases spanning the gap. The CDR3 is 12 amino acids. Germline V lookup: CDR1 SGHTA, CDR2 FQGNSA. The CDR3 loop reads CASSLDIAEQFF. The CDR3 bases are TGTGCCAGCAGCTTAGACATCGCTGAGCAGTTCTTC.

This clonotype was seen at least ten times. The chain uses TRBV6-2 or TRBV6-3 and TRBJ2-5, with 9 positions matching TRBD1. The V and J ends lost 5 bases and 2 bases, in that order; junction bases with no gene match: 24. The length of the CDR3 is 21 residues. Germline values: CDR1 MNHEY, CDR2 SVGEGT. The CDR3 DNA is TGTGCCAGCAGTAGCCTCTCCGGGACAGGGTTTCGCAGACTCGAGCAAGAGACCCAGTACTTC. Protein product: CASSSLSGTGFRRLEQETQYF.

This clonotype was seen at least ten times. The rearrangement links TRBV10-3 to TRBJ2-5; D uncertain. V dropped 3 bases and J dropped 2 bases, with 7 bases sitting between them. Germline V gene data show CDR1 as ENHRY and CDR2 as SYGVKD. CDR3 length: 13 residues. CDR3 sequence: CAISERWQETQYF. CDR3 in DNA: TGTGCCATCAGTGAAAGATGGCAAGAGACCCAGTACTTC.

This clonotype came up many times. The V gene is TRBV4-3, the J gene TRBJ2-6; D could derive from TRBD1 or TRBD2 (6 bases each). Germline values: CDR1 LGHNA, CDR2 YSLEER. The V gene lost 0 bases and the J gene lost 0 bases, with 18 bases spanning the gap. The length of the CDR3 is 20 residues. The CDR3 reads CASSQEAGGGMGSGANVLTF. CDR3 nucleotides: TGCGCCAGCAGCCAAGAAGCAGGAGGGGGGATGGGCTCTGGGGCCAACGTCCTGACTTTC.

This clonotype showed up many times. The chain joins TRBV5-1 to TRBJ1-4; no clear D. With 4 bases removed from V and 2 bases from J, the gap between germline ends came to 6 bases. Germline V gene lookup returns CDR1 SGHRS and CDR2 YFSETQ. The length of the CDR3 is 13 residues. The CDR3 DNA reads as TGCGCCAGCAGCCTTAATACTAATGAAAAACTGTTTTTT. This encodes CASSLNTNEKLFF.

This clonotype appeared many times. One end of the junction fails to match germline, which may point to a read error. The chain couples TRBV7-3 to TRBJ2-7; no clear D gene. Germline V gives CDR1 SGHTA, CDR2 FQGTGA. This CDR3 comprises 17 residues. The CDR3 spells CASNLGPPQIPPYEQYF. The CDR3 DNA sequence: TGTGCCAGCAACTTAGGCCCCCCGCAGATTCCCCCGTACGAGCAGTACTTC.

At least ten counts were recorded for this clonotype. The CDR3 DNA sequence: TGTGCCAGCAGTGCAGTCAGGGCTGAGACCCAGTACTTC. This gives the protein CASSAVRAETQYF. The chain couples TRBV2 to TRBJ2-5; a possible D gene is TRBD1 (5 bases). The germline CDR1 and CDR2 sequences are SNHLY and FYNNEI. With 4 bases removed from V and 5 bases from J, the gap between germline ends came to 11 bases. The CDR3 length is 13 residues.